This TCR beta chain was observed in a study of OX40 agonist ivuxolimab in advanced cancers. In regard to this clone: Its antigen is unidentified.

Repertoires were generated with immunoSEQ multiplex PCR, while TCRdb's copy carries only in-frame clones and drops some. Of fewer than 85,000 clones in the sample, about four fifths were seen once. Study-level points and caveats: Within 6 weeks, CD4+ and CD8+ blood T cells expanded clonally at 0.1 to 3.0 mg/kg. The 0.1-3.0 mg/kg partial responders had among the lowest clonal expansion. Antigen specificity remained undetermined for the expanded peripheral T cells.

The CDR3 consists of 15 residues. Trimming cost V 3 bases and J 3 bases; bases outside gene matches: 4. Germline CDR1 MGHDK, CDR2 SYGVNS. The sequences come from CD4+ or CD8+ T cells sorted from blood, collected in a trial of the OX40 agonist ivuxolimab. The gene calls are TRBV25-1 and TRBJ1-4, with 7 bases aligning to TRBD1. The TCR originated in an adult with an advanced solid tumor such as melanoma, head and neck, liver or kidney cancer. The CDR3: CASSDVTGSNEKLFF. Here the CDR3 DNA reads TGTGCCAGCAGTGATGTGACAGGGTCTAATGAAAAACTGTTTTTT.